The 14 T cell receptor beta chains below were found in one sample sequenced in a study of blood T cells in healthy people across ages. For the second PCR, which ran for about 6 to 12 cycles, a sample-barcoded 5' primer and a J-beta primer mix were used. TCRdb itself ran the 5' RACE reads through MiXCR, one entry per CDR3 protein. The sample has about 1 million distinct CDR3 sequences; more than 35% are singletons. Sequencing was performed on blood. The receptors come from an older woman in good health.

The V call is TRBV15, the J call TRBJ2-3; TRBD1 matches at 9 bases. V shed 5 bases and J 5 bases; nucleotides not matched to a gene: 8. The germline gives CDR1 LNHNV, CDR2 YYDKDF (reference sequence). The CDR3 totals 15 residues. CDR3 protein: CATSGQDRGKDTQYF. The CDR3 DNA reads as TGTGCCACCAGCGGCCAGGACAGGGGTAAAGATACGCAGTATTTT.

The V call is TRBV11-2, the J call TRBJ2-1, with D maybe TRBD1 (6 bases). This CDR3 is 22 amino acids long. CDR1 is SGHAT, CDR2 FQNNGV, per germline. Trimming pared 4 bases from V and 4 bases from J, leaving 35 bases between. Here the CDR3 reads CASSSAYMFGTRTSTGYNEQFF. The CDR3 bases are TGTGCCAGCAGCTCGGCTTACATGTTCGGGACAAGGACCTCCACCGGTTACAATGAGCAGTTCTTC. The entire variable domain, with the rest obtained from reference TRBV11-2 and TRBJ2-1, is as follows: EAGVAQSPRYKIIEKRQSVAFWCNPISGHATLYWYQQILGQGPKLLIQFQNNGVVDDSQLPKDRFSAERLKGVDSTLKIQPAKLEDSAVYLCASSSAYMFGTRTSTGYNEQFFGPGTRLTVL.

The J gene is TRBJ2-5, the V gene TRBV6-5; a possible D gene is TRBD2 (6 bases). Germline V gene lookup returns CDR1 MNHEY and CDR2 SVGAGI. The CDR3 consists of 11 residues. V lost 6 bases to trimming and J lost 11 bases, with 13 bases between them. The chain's CDR3 is CASRGGEEQYF. The CDR3, as DNA: TGTGCCAGCAGGGGAGGAGAGGAGCAGTACTTC.

The sample holds a few counts of this clonotype. V gene TRBV24-1 combines with J gene TRBJ2-1; 11 nucleotides agree with TRBD2. With 5 bases clipped from V and 13 bases from J, the junction kept 3 bases outside the gene matches. Germline V gene data show CDR1 as KGHDR and CDR2 as SFDVKD. The CDR3 extends over 12 amino acids. This chain's CDR3 is CATSGTSGRQFF. The CDR3 nucleotides are TGTGCCACCAGTGGAACTAGCGGGAGACAGTTCTTC.

The rearrangement uses TRBV6-1 and TRBJ1-2; TRBD1 is a possible D gene (6 bases). Germline loops: CDR1 MNHNS, CDR2 SASEGT. The ends were cut back, 6 bases at V and 3 bases at J, with 23 bases in the middle. The CDR3 length is 17 residues. The CDR3 sequence: CASSQLKGGSKYYGYTF. The CDR3 DNA reads as TGTGCCAGCAGCCAGCTTAAGGGGGGCTCGAAATACTATGGCTACACCTTC.

The rearrangement links TRBV12-3 or TRBV12-4 to TRBJ2-2; D remains ambiguous. The germline V and J ends were trimmed by 7 bases and 6 bases, with 9 bases remaining between them. The CDR3 has 12 amino acids. DNA of the CDR3: TGTGCCAGCATCCGAGGCCCCGGGGAGCTGTTTTTT. Translating it yields CASIRGPGELFF.

Ten or more counts support this clonotype. CDR3 DNA: TGCAGTGTCACAGATAAAGACAGGGGGCTTACCTATGGCTACACCTTC. As protein: CSVTDKDRGLTYGYTF. This sequence joins TRBV20-1 and TRBJ1-2, with 10 bases lining up with TRBD1. V was clipped by 7 bases and J by 4 bases; unmatched bases: 15. This CDR3 region has 16 residues. The germline CDR1 and CDR2 sequences are DFQATT and SNEGSKA (reference sequence).

The J gene is TRBJ1-2, the V gene TRBV30; 7 bases line up with TRBD1. V was clipped by 0 bases and J by 0 bases; unmatched bases: 1. This CDR3 comprises 14 residues. The germline CDR1 and CDR2 sequences are GTSNPN and SVGIG (reference sequence). The CDR3 loop is CAWSVGQTNYGYTF. In nucleotides, the CDR3 is TGTGCCTGGAGTGTGGGACAGACTAACTATGGCTACACCTTC.

This clonotype was counted only a few times. This CDR3 reads CASSLPGLANYNEQFF. The CDR3 DNA reads TGTGCCAGCAGCTTACCGGGACTAGCGAACTACAATGAGCAGTTCTTC. The chain recombines TRBV7-8 with TRBJ2-1; TRBD2 aligns across 10 bases. CDR3 size: 16 residues. Looked up from germline, CDR1 is SGHVS and CDR2 is FQNEAQ. The V and J ends lost 2 bases and 3 bases, in that order; junction bases with no gene match: 4.

This clonotype has a handful of counts. The J gene is TRBJ2-7, the V gene TRBV10-3, with 14 positions matching TRBD2. CDR3 length equals 19 residues. J was trimmed by 3 bases and V by 3 bases; bases with no gene match: 13. From germline, CDR1 is ENHRY and CDR2 SYGVKD. In DNA form, the CDR3 reads TGTGCCATCAGTGACACGACTAGCGGGAGGGCCGCTCCCTACTACGAGCAGTACTTC. It is translated as CAISDTTSGRAAPYYEQYF.

This clonotype has just a few counts. This sequence joins TRBV20-1 and TRBJ2-7, with 12 bases lining up with TRBD2. After removal of 4 bases from V and 6 bases from J, the junction contained 4 bases not matched to a gene. The CDR3 is 13 amino acids. Germline CDR1 and CDR2: DFQATT and SNEGSKA (reference sequence). CDR3 loop: CSAKTSGSGEQYF. CDR3 DNA: TGCAGTGCTAAGACTAGCGGGAGCGGCGAGCAGTACTTC.

This clonotype was seen only a few times. V and J are TRBV27 and TRBJ1-2; D not resolved. V lost 8 bases and J 1 base, leaving 20 bases between the germline ends. The CDR3 is made up of 16 amino acids. Germline V lookup: CDR1 MNHEY, CDR2 SMNVEV (reference sequence). For the CDR3, the DNA is TGTGCCAGCGGAGTCCTGACACCTAGAAGTAACTATGGCTACACCTTC. Amino acids: CASGVLTPRSNYGYTF.

Note on this clonotype: The germline gene is not matched at one end of the junction; a read error may be the cause. The chain employs TRBV5-6 and TRBJ1-2; tentatively, D is TRBD1 (5 bases). The CDR3 sequence is 15 residues long. Looked up from germline, CDR1 is SGHDT and CDR2 is YYEEEE. Written as DNA, the CDR3 is TGTGCCTGCAGCGGATCCGGGACGGATTTCTATGGCTACACCTTC. Translated: CACSGSGTDFYGYTF.

This chain uses TRBV20-1 with TRBJ2-5; D gene ambiguous. Looked up from germline, CDR1 is DFQATT and CDR2 is SNEGSKA (reference sequence). The CDR3 runs 13 residues. V was pared by 4 bases and J by 2 bases, with 11 bases between. CDR3 residues: CSATGPQQETQYF. In DNA form, the CDR3 reads TGCAGTGCTACAGGACCCCAACAAGAGACCCAGTACTTC.